This entry lists 24 T cell receptor beta chains sequenced from one sample in a study of Ad26.COV2.S vaccination and SARS-CoV-2 variants. TCRdb's copy holds only in-frame clones and misses some; the assay was immunoSEQ multiplex PCR. The table includes fewer than 500,000 clones, roughly 87% detected once. Indicated treatment: some 19 received Ad26.COV2.S at low or high dose, single or two shots; about five received placebo; per-sample allocation not given. Sampling was done on day 63 after the first vaccine or placebo injection. Sequences were derived from peripheral blood, sampled in a trial of Ad26.COV2.S vaccine versus placebo. The receptors shown here come from a person aged 18 to 65 who received the Ad26.COV2.S COVID-19 vaccine or a placebo.

The J gene is TRBJ2-7, the V gene TRBV7-2, with 7 bases matching TRBD1. CDR1 and CDR2 from the germline V gene are SGHTA and FQGNSA. The length of the CDR3 is 16 residues. The J segment lost 1 base and the V segment lost 4 bases, leaving 10 bases of the junction unmatched. CDR3 amino acids: CASSSPRGLNSYEQYF. The CDR3 region has the DNA TGTGCCAGCAGCTCCCCGAGGGGGCTAAATTCCTACGAGCAGTACTTC.

J is TRBJ1-2 and V is TRBV13; 7 nucleotides align to TRBD1. The CDR3 loop spans 14 amino acids. The V gene end was trimmed by 3 bases and the J gene end by 4 bases; junction bases not matched to a gene: 5. The germline V gene encodes CDR1 PRHDT and CDR2 FYEKMQ (reference sequence). DNA for the CDR3: TGTGCCAGCAGCTTCCCGGGACAGAGCTATGGCTACACCTTC. Encoded protein: CASSFPGQSYGYTF.

The V call is TRBV18, the J call TRBJ2-2; D not certain. From germline, CDR1 is KGHSH and CDR2 LQKENI. Trimming took off 3 bases at V and 1 base at J, with 12 bases between the two ends. The CDR3 runs to 16 residues. The CDR3 DNA sequence: TGTGCCAGCTCACCCTTCCAGGCCCAGAACACCGGGGAGCTGTTTTTT. It yields the protein CASSPFQAQNTGELFF.

The chain has TRBV19 and TRBJ2-7, with 12 bases identical to TRBD1. V lost 4 bases, J lost 2 bases, and 12 bases stayed unmatched. Germline V gives CDR1 LNHDA, CDR2 SQIVND (reference sequence). This CDR3 contains 18 residues. The CDR3 loop is CASSTGTGGASLTYEQYF. DNA for the CDR3: TGTGCCAGTAGTACCGGGACAGGGGGCGCTAGCCTGACCTACGAGCAGTACTTC.

Of note for this clone: At the DNA level, this CDR3 is encoded by other sequences in the same sample as well. The gene calls are TRBV28 and TRBJ1-1, with a weak D call TRBD1 (5 bases). CDR3 length equals 14 residues. Per germline, CDR1 MDHEN and CDR2 SYDVKM. The V gene lost 6 bases and the J gene lost 1 base, with 12 bases spanning the gap. DNA of the CDR3: TGTGCCAGCAGCCCAGGGACCGAGAACACTGAAGCTTTCTTT. Its translation: CASSPGTENTEAFF.

The chain joins TRBV19 to TRBJ1-2; D gene unclear. This CDR3 has 12 amino acids. V was clipped by 3 bases and J by 3 bases, with 5 bases between them. The V gene's germline CDR1 is LNHDA and CDR2 SQIVND (reference sequence). Here the CDR3 reads CASSMADYGYTF. The CDR3 DNA reads as TGTGCCAGTAGTATGGCGGACTATGGCTACACCTTC.

The rearrangement uses TRBV28 and TRBJ2-1, with 11 bases aligning to TRBD2. Germline lookup yields CDR1 MDHEN and CDR2 SYDVKM. CDR3 length: 16 amino acids. With V trimmed by 8 bases and J by 3 bases, 9 bases remained unmatched. The chain's CDR3 is CASGASGRLIYNEQFF. The CDR3 DNA reads as TGTGCCAGCGGCGCTAGCGGGAGGCTTATCTACAATGAGCAGTTCTTC.

This clone has a single count. V gene TRBV18 combines with J gene TRBJ2-3, with 8 bases aligning to TRBD2. V gave up 0 bases and J gave up 3 bases; unmatched junction bases: 5. The CDR3 is 16 residues long. Germline values: CDR1 KGHSH, CDR2 LQKENI. The CDR3 sequence is CASSPPSGRATDTQYF. The CDR3 nucleotides read TGTGCCAGCTCACCACCAAGCGGGAGAGCGACAGATACGCAGTATTTT.

The CDR3 is CASSLFGADEQYF. CDR3 DNA: TGTGCCAGCAGTTTATTCGGGGCGGACGAGCAGTACTTC. V gene TRBV28 combines with J gene TRBJ2-7, with D perhaps matching TRBD1 or TRBD2 (5 bases each). V lost 1 base and J lost 5, with 9 bases in between. The length of the CDR3 is 13 residues. CDR1 MDHEN and CDR2 SYDVKM come from the germline V gene.

The chain recombines TRBV7-9 with TRBJ2-4, with 10 bases that match TRBD1. The CDR3 spans 15 residues. In germline, CDR1 is SEHNR, CDR2 FQNEAQ (reference sequence). The trim removed 1 base at V and 8 bases at J, leaving 5 bases unmatched. The CDR3 here is CASSLGDRGLDIQYF. CDR3 nucleotides: TGTGCCAGCAGCTTAGGGGACAGGGGCCTCGACATTCAGTACTTC.

V is TRBV28 and J is TRBJ1-4; weak D call: TRBD1 (5 bases). The CDR3 is 15 amino acids. V shed 1 base and J shed 8 bases, with 14 bases lying between them. CDR1 and CDR2 (germline): MDHEN, SYDVKM. The CDR3: CASSLLGGVEEKLFF. The CDR3 region has the DNA TGTGCCAGCAGTTTATTAGGAGGGGTTGAGGAAAAACTGTTTTTT.

This sequence joins TRBV19 and TRBJ2-5; unclear D gene. Germline V gene lookup returns CDR1 LNHDA and CDR2 SQIVND (reference sequence). Trimming took off 4 bases at V and 5 bases at J, with 11 bases between the two ends. CDR3 size: 13 residues. The CDR3 DNA follows: TGTGCCAGTAGTAAAAGGGAAGGCGAGACCCAGTACTTC. It codes for CASSKREGETQYF.

The chain is built from TRBV27 and TRBJ2-2; 8 bases are shared with TRBD2. The germline V gene has CDR1 MNHEY and CDR2 SMNVEV (reference sequence). V trimming: 10 bases; J trimming: 5 bases; junction bases outside the gene matches: 9. CDR3 size: 14 residues. The CDR3 coding sequence is TGTGCCACCCGCGGGGGGCTGATGACCGGGGAGCTGTTTTTT. It yields the protein CATRGGLMTGELFF.

The rearrangement uses TRBV4-2 and TRBJ2-1, with a tentative D call TRBD1 (6 bases). Germline V gene sequence: CDR1 LGHNA, CDR2 YNFKEQ. There are 16 residues in the CDR3. The V end was cut by 0 bases, the J end by 7 bases, with 16 bases between. CDR3 nucleotide sequence: TGTGCCAGCAGCCAAGATCTACAGGGAGCGGAAAATGAGCAGTTCTTC. It yields the protein CASSQDLQGAENEQFF.

The rearrangement links TRBV6-2 or TRBV6-3 to TRBJ2-2, with 8 bases matching TRBD2. The V gene's germline CDR1 is MNHEY and CDR2 SVGEGT. The V and J ends lost 4 bases and 4 bases, in that order; junction bases with no gene match: 23. This CDR3 has 21 amino acids. The CDR3 DNA reads TGTGCCAGCAGTTCAGGCCCGGGAAGACTAGCGAAAGTCCGGCGCACCGGGGAGCTGTTTTTT. Its protein product is CASSSGPGRLAKVRRTGELFF.

The table lists this clone with a count of one. This chain uses TRBV18 with TRBJ2-5, with D tentatively TRBD2 (6 bases). The CDR3 spans 14 residues. Germline assignment: CDR1 KGHSH and CDR2 LQKENI. Trimming took 0 bases from V and 3 from J, leaving 8 bases between them. The CDR3 DNA reads as TGTGCCAGCTCACCACCCAGGACTAAAGAGACCCAGTACTTC. This translates into CASSPPRTKETQYF.

Points on this clone: Additional DNA sequences in this sample encode the identical CDR3. The chain is built from TRBV7-2 and TRBJ1-3, with no clear D. Deletions cut 1 base from V and 1 base from J, with 8 bases between. The CDR3 runs 15 residues. Germline CDR1 SGHTA, CDR2 FQGNSA. This CDR3 reads CASSLEAGSGNTIYF. The CDR3 DNA reads TGTGCCAGCAGCTTAGAGGCAGGTTCTGGAAACACCATATATTTT.

The V gene is TRBV21-1, the J gene TRBJ2-1; TRBD2 is taken as the D call from the table, unchecked against the DNA. TRBV21-1 counts as a pseudogene. This CDR3 is 15 amino acids long. CDR3 amino acids: CASSKTSGNYNEQFF. The CDR3 nucleotides are TGTGCCAGCAGCAAAACTAGCGGGAACTACAATGAGCAGTTCTTC.

Note on this clone: Other DNA sequences in this specimen translate into the identical CDR3. This chain links TRBV7-9 with TRBJ2-1, with 10 bases that match TRBD2. Germline lookup yields CDR1 SEHNR and CDR2 FQNEAQ (reference sequence). The trim removed 5 bases at V and 0 bases at J, leaving 1 base unmatched. The CDR3 spans 15 residues. The CDR3 is CASSPSGSSYNEQFF. The CDR3 DNA reads TGTGCCAGCAGCCCTAGCGGGAGCTCCTACAATGAGCAGTTCTTC.

The V gene is TRBV7-9, the J gene TRBJ2-7, with TRBD1 identical over 9 bases. Germline CDR1 and CDR2: SEHNR and FQNEAQ (reference sequence). Trimming removed 5 bases from V and 0 bases from J; junction bases left unmatched: 2. The CDR3 covers 14 residues. The CDR3 DNA reads TGTGCCAGCAGCGCGGGACAGGGCTCCTACGAGCAGTACTTC. Amino acid sequence: CASSAGQGSYEQYF. The full variable domain, in which reference TRBV7-9 and TRBJ2-7 provide the parts outside the CDR3, is DTGVSQNPRHKITKRGQNVTFRCDPISEHNRLYWYRQTLGQGPEFLTYFQNEAQLEKSRLLSDRFSAERPKGSFSTLEIQRTEQGDSAMYLCASSAGQGSYEQYFGPGTRLTVT.

The gene calls are TRBV9 and TRBJ2-2; the match to TRBD2 covers 8 bases. Per the germline V gene, CDR1 is SGDLS and CDR2 is YYNGEE. This CDR3 spans 16 amino acids. V shed 2 bases, J shed 4 bases, and the junction held 7 bases outside the gene matches. Here the CDR3 reads CASSVSGGGVTGELFF. CDR3 DNA: TGTGCCAGCAGCGTGTCGGGAGGGGGTGTCACCGGGGAGCTGTTTTTT.

The V gene is TRBV18, the J gene TRBJ1-6; 10 nucleotides match TRBD1. Germline-derived CDR1 and CDR2 are KGHSH and LQKENI. V lost 3 bases to trimming and J lost 9 bases; unmatched junction nucleotides: 8. The CDR3 runs 16 residues. The DNA for the CDR3 is TGTGCCAGCTCACCGCTTGGACAGGGGGAAATTTCACCCCTCCACTTT. It yields the protein CASSPLGQGEISPLHF.

The chain carries TRBV5-1 and TRBJ2-1, with TRBD2 identical over 7 bases. The CDR3 contains 15 residues. In germline, CDR1 is SGHRS, CDR2 YFSETQ. After removal of 4 bases from V and 4 bases from J, the junction contained 8 bases not matched to a gene. The CDR3 loop is CASSREASGYNEQFF. The CDR3 DNA sequence: TGCGCCAGCAGCCGGGAGGCTAGCGGATACAATGAGCAGTTCTTC.

This rearrangement joins TRBV7-3 to TRBJ2-5; 8 positions agree with TRBD2. The CDR3 totals 15 residues. The trim removed 5 bases at V and 4 bases at J, leaving 9 bases unmatched. Germline-derived CDR1 and CDR2 are SGHTA and FQGTGA. The CDR3 loop is CASSPGLAAVETQYF. DNA of the CDR3: TGTGCCAGCAGCCCCGGACTAGCAGCGGTAGAGACCCAGTACTTC. Drawing the rest from reference TRBV7-3 and TRBJ2-5, the complete variable domain is GAGVSQTPSNKVTEKGKYVELRCDPISGHTALYWYRQSLGQGPEFLIYFQGTGAADDSGLPNDRFFAVRPEGSVSTLKIQRTERGDSAVYLCASSPGLAAVETQYFGPGTRLLVL.